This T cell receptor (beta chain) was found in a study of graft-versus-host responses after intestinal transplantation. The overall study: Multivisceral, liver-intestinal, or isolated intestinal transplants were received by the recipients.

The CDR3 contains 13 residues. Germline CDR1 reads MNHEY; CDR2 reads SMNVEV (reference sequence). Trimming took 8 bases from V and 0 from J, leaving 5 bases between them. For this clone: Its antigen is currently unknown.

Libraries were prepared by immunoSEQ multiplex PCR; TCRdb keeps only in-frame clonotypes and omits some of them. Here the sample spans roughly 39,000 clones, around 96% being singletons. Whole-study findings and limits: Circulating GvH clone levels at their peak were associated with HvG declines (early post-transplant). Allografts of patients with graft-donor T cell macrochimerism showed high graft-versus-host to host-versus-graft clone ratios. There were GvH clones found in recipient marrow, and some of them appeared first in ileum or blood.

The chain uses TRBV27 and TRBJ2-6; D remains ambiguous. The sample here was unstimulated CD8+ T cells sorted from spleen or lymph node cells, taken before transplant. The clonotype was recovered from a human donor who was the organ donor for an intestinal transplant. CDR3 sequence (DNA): TGTGCCAGCTTGAGCTCTGGGGCCAACGTCCTGACTTTC. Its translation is CASLSSGANVLTF.